Below, one TCR beta chain is given with its context. The record originates from a study of blood T cell repertoires in COVID-19. The wider study: From the United States, Italy and Spain came samples of acute and convalescent COVID-19. Sources were T cells, B-cell-depleted T cells, or PBMCs; the material itself was cDNA or gDNA.

Per the original methods: The assay estimated nucleated cells by amplifying reference gene primers. The assay was immunoSEQ multiplex PCR, and TCRdb's table has in-frame clones only and misses some. V, J and clone size reflect that table, while D and trimming were determined from the DNA. The sample yields some 21,000 clones, under 90% seen once. The V end lost 8 bases, the J end lost 0 bases, and 23 bases lay between the germline ends. Germline CDR1 MGHRA, CDR2 YSYEKL. This CDR3 region has 17 residues. This receptor was obtained from a man aged 45-65 years with active COVID-19. The source material was peripheral blood. This chain links TRBV4-1 with TRBJ2-7, with TRBD2 as a possible D gene (6 bases). The CDR3 bases are TGCGCCAGCCGATCCAAGGTAGACTCCGGGAGCTCCTACGAGCAGTACTTC. Translated: CASRSKVDSGSSYEQYF.